Shown below are 31 T cell receptor beta chains from a single sample sequenced in a study of cytomegalovirus exposure and HLA in healthy donors. The primer mix had 60 Vbeta and 13 Jbeta primers. Method: immunoSEQ multiplex PCR; TCRdb's copy keeps in-frame clones and lacks some. The sample lists 100,000 to 150,000 clones; roughly three quarters were seen once. Sequenced sample: PBMCs. The receptors come from a man aged 30-40 years in good health and CMV-seropositive.

The chain recombines TRBV29-1 with TRBJ2-7; unclear D gene. The germline gives CDR1 SQVTM, CDR2 ANQGSEA. The CDR3 covers 15 residues. The germline V and J ends were trimmed by 6 bases and 2 bases, with 20 bases remaining between them. CDR3 amino acids: CSVQSPLSRPYEQYF. For the CDR3, the DNA is TGCAGCGTCCAATCCCCACTCTCTCGTCCCTACGAGCAGTACTTC.

The chain combines TRBV29-1 with TRBJ2-1; 7 nucleotides line up with TRBD1. The CDR3 has 15 residues. Per germline, CDR1 SQVTM and CDR2 ANQGSEA. V lost 4 bases, J lost 3 bases, and 9 bases stayed unmatched. CDR3: CSVVVGGRLYNEQFF. The CDR3 coding sequence is TGCAGCGTTGTGGTAGGGGGCCGCCTCTACAATGAGCAGTTCTTC.

The CDR3 region has the DNA TGCGCCAGCAGCTTGGGACGGGACACCATATATTTT. This translates into CASSLGRDTIYF. The chain recombines TRBV5-1 with TRBJ1-3; D uncertain. This CDR3 is 12 amino acids long. CDR1 is SGHRS, CDR2 YFSETQ, per germline. Trimming left V 0 bases short and J 8 bases short, with 6 bases between.

CDR3 sequence (DNA): TGTGCCAGCAGCGTGGCAGATACTAACTATGGCTACACCTTC. Its protein product is CASSVADTNYGYTF. This chain uses TRBV9 with TRBJ1-2; no clear D. The CDR3 has 14 amino acids. With 2 bases removed from V and 0 bases from J, the gap between germline ends came to 8 bases. CDR1 is SGDLS, CDR2 YYNGEE, per germline.

The chain carries TRBV7-3 and TRBJ1-1, with 7 bases identical to TRBD1. The germline gives CDR1 SGHTA, CDR2 FQGTGA. The ends lost 3 bases at V and 4 bases at J; junction bases unmatched: 2. The CDR3 covers 13 residues. The CDR3 spells CASSFTGVTEAFF. The CDR3 DNA reads as TGTGCCAGCAGCTTTACAGGGGTCACTGAAGCTTTCTTT.

This clone showed up just a few times. The chain has TRBV27 and TRBJ1-4, with 11 positions matching TRBD1. The junction had 4 bases not matched to a gene; V was cut back by 3 bases and J by 7 bases. Germline CDR1 reads MNHEY; CDR2 reads SMNVEV (reference sequence). The CDR3 loop spans 15 amino acids. CDR3: CASSLWTGGSEKLFF. CDR3 bases: TGTGCCAGCAGTTTGTGGACAGGGGGCAGTGAAAAACTGTTTTTT.

The rearrangement joins TRBV5-1 to TRBJ1-2; D unresolved. Germline V gives CDR1 SGHRS, CDR2 YFSETQ. The CDR3 has 15 amino acids. V was cut by 4 bases and J by 3 bases, with 16 bases left in between. The DNA of the CDR3 is TGCGCCAGCAGCCCGGAGGCTTCGGTAGACTATGGCTACACCTTC. It yields the protein CASSPEASVDYGYTF.

This clone is a singleton in its sample. The chain is built from TRBV5-1 and TRBJ2-1, with a weak D call TRBD1 (6 bases). CDR1 is SGHRS and CDR2 is YFSETQ in the germline V gene. V gave up 1 base and J gave up 5 bases, with 10 bases separating them. The length of the CDR3 is 14 residues. The CDR3 region has the DNA TGCGCCAGCAGCTTGTTGGACAGCCACAATGAGCAGTTCTTC. As protein: CASSLLDSHNEQFF.

V is TRBV27 and J is TRBJ1-2; no clear D gene. Germline lookup yields CDR1 MNHEY and CDR2 SMNVEV (reference sequence). The CDR3 extends over 15 amino acids. V lost 6 bases, J lost 2 bases, and 16 bases lay in between. The CDR3 region is CASSQSIAGNYGYTF. The CDR3 DNA reads TGTGCCAGCAGCCAAAGTATCGCGGGGAACTATGGCTACACCTTC.

A single count supports this clone. The chain combines TRBV5-1 with TRBJ2-1; 9 nucleotides match TRBD1. The J segment lost 7 bases and the V segment lost 3 bases, leaving 2 bases of the junction unmatched. CDR3 length: 13 residues. Germline CDR1 reads SGHRS; CDR2 reads YFSETQ. The CDR3 here is CASSSDRGNEQFF. The CDR3 nucleotides are TGCGCCAGCAGCTCCGACAGGGGGAATGAGCAGTTCTTC.

The rearrangement links TRBV20-1 to TRBJ2-7; D uncertain. The CDR3 is 11 residues long. Germline CDR1 reads DFQATT; CDR2 reads SNEGSKA (reference sequence). Trimming shortened V by 5 bases and J by 0 bases, and 5 bases separated the two germline ends. The CDR3 region is CSAFSSYEQYF. The CDR3 DNA reads TGCAGTGCTTTTAGCTCCTACGAGCAGTACTTC.

This chain joins TRBV10-2 and TRBJ1-1; TRBD1 is a possible D gene (6 bases). The CDR3 is 16 residues long. CDR1 WSHSY and CDR2 SAAADI come from the germline V gene. The V end lost 6 bases, the J end lost 5 bases, and 22 bases lay between the germline ends. CDR3 in DNA: TGCGCCAGCAGCTATTCAAGGGCGGACCAGGGGACTGAAGCTTTCTTT. Amino acid sequence: CASSYSRADQGTEAFF.

This clone was observed once. The chain links TRBV19 to TRBJ2-7; 7 nucleotides line up with TRBD2. Losses at the gene ends were 2 bases for V and 3 bases for J; bases not matched to a gene: 7. CDR1 is LNHDA, CDR2 SQIVND, per germline (reference sequence). CDR3 length: 15 amino acids. The CDR3 protein is CASSISGEGSYEQYF. In DNA form, the CDR3 reads TGTGCCAGTAGTATAAGCGGGGAAGGAAGCTACGAGCAGTACTTC.

In its sample, this clone was seen a few times. This rearrangement joins TRBV7-9 to TRBJ1-5; weak D call: TRBD1 (6 bases). The CDR3 runs to 14 residues. Germline CDR1 reads SEHNR; CDR2 reads FQNEAQ (reference sequence). The V and J ends lost 7 bases and 0 bases respectively, with 10 bases between them. CDR3 loop: CASTQGNSNQPQHF. The CDR3 nucleotides read TGTGCCAGCACCCAGGGGAATAGCAATCAGCCCCAGCATTTT.

The chain recombines TRBV7-2 with TRBJ2-5; 9 nucleotides line up with TRBD1. The CDR3 has 14 residues. V dropped 1 base and J dropped 6; count of bases not matched to a gene: 3. Looked up from germline, CDR1 is SGHTA and CDR2 is FQGNSA. This CDR3 reads CASSLVQGAKTQYF. The DNA of the CDR3 is TGTGCCAGCAGCTTAGTACAGGGGGCAAAGACCCAGTACTTC.

The chain combines TRBV23-1 with TRBJ2-2, with 9 bases matching TRBD1. TRBV23-1 has ORF status, its function being uncertain. V lost 3 bases, J lost 3 bases, and 5 bases stayed unmatched. CDR3 length equals 16 residues. DNA for the CDR3: TGCGCCAGCAGTCATTGGGACAGGGAGGACACCGGGGAGCTGTTTTTT. This sequence encodes CASSHWDREDTGELFF.

V is TRBV6-5 and J is TRBJ2-1, with 11 bases fitting TRBD2. Germline assignment: CDR1 MNHEY and CDR2 SVGAGI. This CDR3 has 15 residues. J gave up 3 bases and V 6 bases, and 4 bases lay outside the gene matches. CDR3 in amino acids: CASSPTSGDYNEQFF. Here the CDR3 DNA reads TGTGCCAGCAGCCCGACTAGCGGGGACTACAATGAGCAGTTCTTC.

The chain's CDR3 is CASTEGGGLAGGYAYEQYF. Here the CDR3 DNA reads TGCGCCAGCACCGAAGGGGGGGGGCTAGCGGGAGGATATGCCTACGAGCAGTACTTC. The chain is built from TRBV5-1 and TRBJ2-7, with TRBD2 matching over 11 bases. The CDR3 has 19 residues. Trimming at V came to 6 bases and at J to 2 bases, leaving 19 bases not matched to a gene. Germline lookup yields CDR1 SGHRS and CDR2 YFSETQ.

The genes are TRBV27 and TRBJ2-7; 12 bases match TRBD1. The germline gives CDR1 MNHEY, CDR2 SMNVEV (reference sequence). Unmatched junction bases numbered 3, after V lost 5 bases and J lost 4 bases. The CDR3 spans 14 residues. As DNA, the CDR3 is TGTGCCAGCAGTCCGGGACAGGGGGCTTACGAGCAGTACTTC. Amino acids: CASSPGQGAYEQYF.

The CDR3 spells CASSLRDRGIQETQYF. CDR3 bases: TGCGCCAGCAGCCTAAGGGACAGGGGCATCCAAGAGACCCAGTACTTC. V usage is TRBV10-2 and J usage is TRBJ2-5; 10 bases fit TRBD1. This CDR3 comprises 16 residues. Germline V gene sequence: CDR1 WSHSY, CDR2 SAAADI. V lost 6 bases to trimming and J lost 1 base; unmatched junction nucleotides: 8.

The chain recombines TRBV7-9 with TRBJ2-7; TRBD2 matches 10 bases. Losses at the gene ends were 5 bases for V and 4 bases for J; bases not matched to a gene: 11. The CDR3 has 16 residues. Germline V gives CDR1 SEHNR, CDR2 FQNEAQ (reference sequence). CDR3 sequence (DNA): TGTGCCAGCAGCGATTCACGTGGGACTAGCGCATACGAGCAGTACTTC. Protein product: CASSDSRGTSAYEQYF.

The chain couples TRBV5-4 to TRBJ1-2; TRBD1 agrees at 9 bases. Germline lookup yields CDR1 SGHNT and CDR2 YYREEE (reference sequence). The CDR3 length is 16 residues. V gave up 4 bases and J gave up 2 bases; unmatched junction bases: 9. In nucleotides, the CDR3 is TGTGCCAGCAGCCGTACCCGGGACAGGGTAAACTATGGCTACACCTTC. It codes for CASSRTRDRVNYGYTF. Combining the CDR3 with reference TRBV5-4 and TRBJ1-2 gives the whole variable domain ETGVTQSPTHLIKTRGQQVTLRCSSQSGHNTVSWYQQALGQGPQFIFQYYREEENGRGNFPPRFSGLQFPNYSSELNVNALELDDSALYLCASSRTRDRVNYGYTFGSGTRLTVV.

The V call is TRBV10-3, the J call TRBJ2-1, with 12 bases identical to TRBD2. Germline V gives CDR1 ENHRY, CDR2 SYGVKD. V trimming: 5 bases; J trimming: 7 bases; junction bases outside the gene matches: 21. The CDR3 spans 20 residues. The CDR3 reads CAISSNPGLAGNLRVNEQFF. CDR3 nucleotides: TGTGCCATCAGTTCCAACCCAGGACTAGCGGGAAACCTGAGAGTTAATGAGCAGTTCTTC.

The J gene is TRBJ2-3, the V gene TRBV4-3; 16 bases line up with TRBD2. CDR3 length: 18 amino acids. V was pared by 2 bases and J by 4 bases, with 6 bases of the junction left unmatched. Germline loops: CDR1 LGHNA, CDR2 YSLEER. CDR3 amino acids: CASSQTGTSGRAADTQYF. The CDR3 region has the DNA TGCGCCAGCAGCCAAACCGGGACTAGCGGGAGGGCCGCAGATACGCAGTATTTT.

The chain carries TRBV29-1 and TRBJ2-3; 9 bases align to TRBD2. Looked up from germline, CDR1 is SQVTM and CDR2 is ANQGSEA. The CDR3 loop spans 14 amino acids. V trimming: 4 bases; J trimming: 8 bases; junction bases outside the gene matches: 10. The CDR3: CSVAGGRATGTQYF. CDR3 in DNA: TGCAGCGTTGCGGGCGGGAGGGCCACCGGTACGCAGTATTTT.

The genes are TRBV6-4 and TRBJ2-1; 14 positions agree with TRBD2. CDR3 length equals 18 residues. V was pared by 5 bases and J by 5 bases, with 11 bases of the junction left unmatched. Germline V CDR1 and CDR2: MRHNA, SNTAGT. CDR3 protein: CASSPQNRLAGGDNEQFF. CDR3 DNA sequence: TGTGCCAGCAGTCCACAAAACCGACTAGCGGGAGGGGACAATGAGCAGTTCTTC.

This clone has a handful of counts. V usage is TRBV4-2 and J usage is TRBJ2-2; 10 positions match TRBD1. V shed 1 base and J 8 bases; nucleotides not matched to a gene: 4. The germline CDR1 and CDR2 sequences are LGHNA and YNFKEQ. CDR3 length: 15 residues. CDR3 loop: CASSQGGQGRGELFF. CDR3 nucleotide sequence: TGTGCCAGCAGCCAAGGGGGACAGGGGCGTGGGGAGCTGTTTTTT.

This clone was detected a few times. This rearrangement joins TRBV27 to TRBJ1-1; 8 bases are shared with TRBD1. From germline, CDR1 is MNHEY and CDR2 SMNVEV (reference sequence). The CDR3 spans 14 residues. The V and J ends lost 3 bases and 6 bases, in that order; junction bases with no gene match: 6. The CDR3 here is CASSFTGQGPEAFF. CDR3 coding DNA: TGTGCCAGCAGTTTCACAGGACAGGGTCCTGAAGCTTTCTTT.

This clone has a single count. The chain links TRBV7-2 to TRBJ2-3; D is ambiguous. CDR1 and CDR2 (germline): SGHTA, FQGNSA. V lost 5 bases to trimming and J lost 4 bases, with 10 bases between them. This CDR3 is built from 13 residues. The CDR3 reads CASSPSSPDTQYF. In DNA form, the CDR3 reads TGTGCCAGCAGCCCGAGTTCCCCAGATACGCAGTATTTT.

The chain recombines TRBV11-2 with TRBJ2-3, with 7 bases identical to TRBD2. V shed 1 base, J shed 1 base, and the junction held 5 bases outside the gene matches. Germline-derived CDR1 and CDR2 are SGHAT and FQNNGV. CDR3 length: 16 residues. CDR3 sequence reads: CASSLAASGGTDTQYF. CDR3 DNA: TGTGCCAGCAGCTTAGCGGCTAGCGGAGGCACAGATACGCAGTATTTT.

V usage is TRBV6-6 and J usage is TRBJ2-1; tentative D call: TRBD2 (6 bases). CDR1 MNHNY and CDR2 SVGAGI come from the germline V gene (reference sequence). Trimming stripped 6 bases from V and 4 bases from J, with 16 bases between. This CDR3 contains 15 residues. CDR3 nucleotide sequence: TGTGCCAGCAGACCTAACGTCGGGGGATACAATGAGCAGTTCTTC. It translates to CASRPNVGGYNEQFF.